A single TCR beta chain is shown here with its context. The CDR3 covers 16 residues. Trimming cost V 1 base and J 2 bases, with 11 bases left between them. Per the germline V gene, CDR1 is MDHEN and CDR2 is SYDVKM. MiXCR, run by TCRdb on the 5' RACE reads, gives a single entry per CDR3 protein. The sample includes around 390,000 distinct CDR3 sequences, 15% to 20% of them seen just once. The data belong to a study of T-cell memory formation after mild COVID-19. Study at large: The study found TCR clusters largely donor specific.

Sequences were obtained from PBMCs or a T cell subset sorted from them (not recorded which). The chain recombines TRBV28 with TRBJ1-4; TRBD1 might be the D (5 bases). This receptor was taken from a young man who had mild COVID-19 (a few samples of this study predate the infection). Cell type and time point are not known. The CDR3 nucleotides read TGTGCCAGCAGTTTATTCGGAGGGGTCACTAATGAAAAACTGTTTTTT. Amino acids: CASSLFGGVTNEKLFF.